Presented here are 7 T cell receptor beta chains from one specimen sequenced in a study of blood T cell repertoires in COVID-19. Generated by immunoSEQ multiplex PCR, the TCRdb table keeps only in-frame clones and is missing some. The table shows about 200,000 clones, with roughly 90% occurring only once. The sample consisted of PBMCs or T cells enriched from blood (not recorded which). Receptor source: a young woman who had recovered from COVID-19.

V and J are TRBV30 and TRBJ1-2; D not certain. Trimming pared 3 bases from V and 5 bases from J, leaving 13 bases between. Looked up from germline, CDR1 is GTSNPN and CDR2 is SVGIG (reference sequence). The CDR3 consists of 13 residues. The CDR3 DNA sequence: TGTGCCTGGAGGAGGGAGTTCTATTATGGCTACACCTTC. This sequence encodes CAWRREFYYGYTF.

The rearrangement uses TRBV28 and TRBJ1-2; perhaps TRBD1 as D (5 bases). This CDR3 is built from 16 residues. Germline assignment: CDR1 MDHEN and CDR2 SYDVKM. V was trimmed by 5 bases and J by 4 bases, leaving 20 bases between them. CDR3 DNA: TGTGCCAGCAGTCCACCCCTGGGGGGATCGCTCTATGGCTACACCTTC. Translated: CASSPPLGGSLYGYTF.

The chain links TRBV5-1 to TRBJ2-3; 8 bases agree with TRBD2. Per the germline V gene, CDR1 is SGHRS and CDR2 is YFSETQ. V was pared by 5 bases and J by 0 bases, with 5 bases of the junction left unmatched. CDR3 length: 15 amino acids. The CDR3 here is CASRIAGSSTDTQYF. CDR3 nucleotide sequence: TGCGCCAGCAGGATAGCGGGGTCTAGCACAGATACGCAGTATTTT. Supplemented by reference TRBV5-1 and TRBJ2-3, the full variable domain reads KAGVTQTPRYLIKTRGQQVTLSCSPISGHRSVSWYQQTPGQGLQFLFEYFSETQRNKGNFPGRFSGRQFSNSRSEMNVSTLELGDSALYLCASRIAGSSTDTQYFGPGTRLTVL.

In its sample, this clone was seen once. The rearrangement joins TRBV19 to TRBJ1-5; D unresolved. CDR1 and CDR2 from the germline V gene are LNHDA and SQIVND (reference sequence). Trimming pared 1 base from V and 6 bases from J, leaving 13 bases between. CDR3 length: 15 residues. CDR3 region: CASSIGEAAGQPQHF. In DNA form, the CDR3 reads TGTGCCAGTAGTATAGGGGAGGCAGCCGGTCAGCCCCAGCATTTT.

The CDR3 spells CATSRSRAQETQYF. In DNA, the CDR3 is TGTGCCACCAGCAGATCCAGGGCCCAAGAGACCCAGTACTTC. The genes are TRBV15 and TRBJ2-5; the D gene is possibly TRBD1 (5 bases). Trimming left V 2 bases short and J 1 base short, with 8 bases between. The CDR3 sequence is 14 residues long. Germline V gene data show CDR1 as LNHNV and CDR2 as YYDKDF (reference sequence).

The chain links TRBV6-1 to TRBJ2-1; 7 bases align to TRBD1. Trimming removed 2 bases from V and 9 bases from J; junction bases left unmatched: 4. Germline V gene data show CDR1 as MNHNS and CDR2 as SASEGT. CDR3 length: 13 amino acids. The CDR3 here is CASSERQGAEQFF. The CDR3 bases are TGTGCCAGCAGTGAACGACAGGGTGCTGAGCAGTTCTTC.

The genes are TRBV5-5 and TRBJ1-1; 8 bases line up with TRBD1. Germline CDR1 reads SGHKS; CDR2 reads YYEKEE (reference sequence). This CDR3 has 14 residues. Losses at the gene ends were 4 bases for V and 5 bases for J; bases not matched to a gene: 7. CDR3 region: CASSGPTGATEAFF. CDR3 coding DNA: TGTGCCAGCAGCGGCCCGACAGGGGCAACTGAAGCTTTCTTT.